These 15 T cell receptor beta chains originate from one sample sequenced in a study of siplizumab effects on memory and regulatory T cells. TCRdb's copy holds only in-frame clones and misses some; the assay was immunoSEQ multiplex PCR. The sample lists more than 85,000 clones, 92% occurring once. Material: Tregs sorted from blood. The receptors here all came from a human donor in good health.

The chain joins TRBV19 to TRBJ2-2; D not resolved. Looked up from germline, CDR1 is LNHDA and CDR2 is SQIVND (reference sequence). The CDR3 sequence is 14 residues long. Trimming took 3 bases from V and 2 from J, leaving 7 bases between them. In DNA, the CDR3 is TGTGCCAGTAGTATTAGTACCAACACCGGGGAGCTGTTTTTT. This translates into CASSISTNTGELFF.

The sample holds one count of this clone. The chain is built from TRBV10-2 and TRBJ2-5, with 7 nucleotides matching TRBD1. Germline lookup yields CDR1 WSHSY and CDR2 SAAADI. The CDR3 totals 15 residues. V trimming: 6 bases; J trimming: 2 bases; junction bases outside the gene matches: 9. The CDR3 protein is CASSRGGQIQETQYF. Here the CDR3 DNA reads TGCGCCAGCAGCCGAGGGGGACAGATACAAGAGACCCAGTACTTC.

The V and J genes are TRBV10-3 and TRBJ1-1; 8 bases fit TRBD1. J gave up 2 bases and V 10 bases, and 6 bases lay outside the gene matches. The germline gives CDR1 ENHRY, CDR2 SYGVKD. The CDR3 sequence is 13 residues long. The CDR3 region is CATLDRGNTEAFF. The CDR3 bases are TGTGCCACCCTAGACAGGGGAAACACTGAAGCTTTCTTT.

The chain uses TRBV7-9 and TRBJ2-5; a weak D match, TRBD1 (5 bases). The CDR3 has 13 residues. Germline CDR1 SEHNR, CDR2 FQNEAQ (reference sequence). The V end was cut by 2 bases, the J end by 4 bases, with 8 bases between. The CDR3 region is CASSLFQGETQYF. Here the CDR3 DNA reads TGTGCCAGCAGCTTATTTCAGGGAGAGACCCAGTACTTC. Complete variable domain (other parts from reference TRBV7-9 and TRBJ2-5): DTGVSQNPRHKITKRGQNVTFRCDPISEHNRLYWYRQTLGQGPEFLTYFQNEAQLEKSRLLSDRFSAERPKGSFSTLEIQRTEQGDSAMYLCASSLFQGETQYFGPGTRLLVL.

The rearrangement joins TRBV10-1 to TRBJ2-5; a weak D match, TRBD2 (6 bases). Trimming cost V 2 bases and J 7 bases, with 11 bases left between them. This CDR3 contains 13 residues. From germline, CDR1 is WNHNN and CDR2 SYGVQD (reference sequence). CDR3 nucleotide sequence: TGCGCCAGCAGTGAGCTAGCGACGGGGACCCAGTACTTC. This sequence encodes CASSELATGTQYF.

The chain carries TRBV14 and TRBJ2-3, with TRBD1 matching 7 bases. Trimming at V came to 4 bases and at J to 6 bases, leaving 10 bases not matched to a gene. Germline CDR1 is SGHDN and CDR2 is FVKESK. This CDR3 is built from 15 residues. The CDR3 nucleotides are TGTGCCAGCAGCCGACAGGGTACAGTACCGGATACGCAGTATTTT. Encoded protein: CASSRQGTVPDTQYF.

The chain recombines TRBV7-8 with TRBJ2-7, with 9 bases that match TRBD2. Per the germline V gene, CDR1 is SGHVS and CDR2 is FQNEAQ. The ends lost 1 base at V and 6 bases at J; junction bases unmatched: 10. The length of the CDR3 is 16 residues. This CDR3 reads CASSLGSSGSGSEQYF. In DNA form, the CDR3 reads TGTGCCAGCAGCTTAGGGAGTAGCGGGAGTGGAAGCGAGCAGTACTTC.

The CDR3 sequence is CASSPIHSGTDTQYF. DNA of the CDR3: TGTGCCAGCAGCCCGATTCATTCGGGCACAGATACGCAGTATTTT. The rearrangement joins TRBV27 to TRBJ2-3; the D is unclear. The V and J ends lost 6 bases and 1 base respectively, with 14 bases between them. This CDR3 is 15 amino acids long. The germline CDR1 and CDR2 sequences are MNHEY and SMNVEV (reference sequence).

The chain employs TRBV9 and TRBJ2-5, with a possible D match to TRBD2 (7 bases). Trimming stripped 0 bases from V and 1 base from J, with 13 bases between. The germline V gene encodes CDR1 SGDLS and CDR2 YYNGEE. This CDR3 has 16 amino acids. CDR3 DNA: TGTGCCAGCAGCGTAGCTGCCCGGGGGGCCCAAGAGACCCAGTACTTC. The encoded protein is CASSVAARGAQETQYF. Full variable domain (remainder filled in from reference TRBV9 and TRBJ2-5): DSGVTQTPKHLITATGQRVTLRCSPRSGDLSVYWYQQSLDQGLQFLIQYYNGEERAKGNILERFSAQQFPDLHSELNLSSLELGDSALYFCASSVAARGAQETQYFGPGTRLLVL.

V and J are TRBV6-1 and TRBJ2-3; 11 positions match TRBD2. Trimming took 5 bases from V and 3 from J; bases not matched to a gene: 4. Germline V lookup: CDR1 MNHNS, CDR2 SASEGT. This CDR3 region has 15 residues. The CDR3 DNA sequence: TGTGCCAGCAGTCTACTAGCGGGAGAGACAGATACGCAGTATTTT. Translated: CASSLLAGETDTQYF.

The rearrangement uses TRBV5-5 and TRBJ1-1; 8 nucleotides line up with TRBD1. Germline values: CDR1 SGHKS, CDR2 YYEKEE (reference sequence). The CDR3 extends over 15 amino acids. The V segment lost 2 bases and the J segment 1 base; nucleotides outside the gene matches: 4. CDR3 sequence (DNA): TGTGCCAGCAGCTTTACCGGGACAGGGAACACTGAAGCTTTCTTT. This codes for CASSFTGTGNTEAFF.

The chain links TRBV7-9 to TRBJ2-3, with 8 positions matching TRBD2. Per germline, CDR1 SEHNR and CDR2 FQNEAQ (reference sequence). CDR3 length equals 14 residues. The junction had 2 bases not matched to a gene; V was cut back by 4 bases and J by 2 bases. This CDR3 is CASSSGLVTDTQYF. CDR3 coding DNA: TGTGCCAGCAGCTCGGGACTAGTCACAGATACGCAGTATTTT.

Worth noting for this clone: A read error may produce the germline difference seen at one junction end. DNA for the CDR3: TGTGCCAGCAGCCCACATCCCTTTGGCGCGGCCTATAATGAGCAGTTCTTC. Translated, it gives CASSPHPFGAAYNEQFF. The genes are TRBV7-9 and TRBJ2-1; D not certain. Germline lookup yields CDR1 SEHNR and CDR2 FQNEAQ (reference sequence). The CDR3 contains 17 residues. The variable domain in full, with the rest retrieved from reference TRBV7-9 and TRBJ2-1, is DTGVSQNPRHKITKRGQNVTFRCDPISEHNRLYWYRQTLGQGPEFLTYFQNEAQLEKSRLLSDRFSAERPKGSFSTLEIQRTEQGDSAMYLCASSPHPFGAAYNEQFFGPGTRLTVL.

CDR3 in amino acids: CASSSRARETYNEQFF. The CDR3 bases are TGTGCCAGCAGCTCCCGGGCCAGGGAAACCTACAATGAGCAGTTCTTC. The chain couples TRBV5-6 to TRBJ2-1, with D possibly being TRBD1 (5 bases). Trimming stripped 3 bases from V and 2 bases from J, with 15 bases between. This CDR3 is 16 amino acids long. CDR1 SGHDT and CDR2 YYEEEE come from the germline V gene.

The J gene is TRBJ1-4, the V gene TRBV5-1; 8 nucleotides agree with TRBD1. The CDR3 totals 16 residues. V was clipped by 0 bases and J by 10 bases; unmatched bases: 11. Germline CDR1 SGHRS, CDR2 YFSETQ. CDR3 DNA sequence: TGCGCCAGCAGCTTGGATCAGGGGGCGGCGTCTCCAAAACTGTTTTTT. Its protein is CASSLDQGAASPKLFF.